This T cell receptor beta chain was documented in a study of CD8+ T cells in alopecia areata (dated by TCRdb to between 2017 and 2018). About the study as a whole: The treated patients took part in an open-label pilot trial in which moderate-to-severe alopecia areata was treated with oral tofacitinib at 5 to 10 mg twice daily. Tofacitinib-treated patients had biopsies at baseline and at 4 and 24 weeks of treatment, with a later scalp biopsy in several patients. In humans, TCRbeta sequencing was performed on scalp tissue and on sorted CD4+ and CD8+ peripheral blood T cells from healthy controls and from patients with patchy or totalis/universalis alopecia areata. Clonality in the scalp was compared among normal scalp (n=4), patchy alopecia areata scalp (n=8), and alopecia totalis/universalis scalp (n=8). Patients stayed on tofacitinib for 6 to 18 months and then had 6 months of follow-up off drug so that delayed response and recurrence could be assessed. RNA came from the PAXgene miRNA kit for fixed scalp, the miRNeasy kit for PBMCs, and the RNeasy kit for mouse skin. TCRbeta CDR3 regions were amplified by immunoSEQ multiplex PCR using 35 Vbeta forward and 13 Jbeta reverse primers. To study T cell clonal expansion in alopecia areata, the researchers applied high-throughput TCRbeta sequencing to both the C3H/HeJ mouse model and human patients.

The time point label corresponds to: baseline before oral tofacitinib. Peripheral blood and lesional scalp punch biopsies were obtained from patients with alopecia areata. PBMCs were isolated by density centrifugation and stained for CD3, CD4 and CD8, after which CD4+ and CD8+ T cells were sorted on a FACSAria. This clone occurred a few times. Its antigen is still unknown. No per-base quality is available; no much larger clone lies one base away. Libraries were built with the immunoSEQ multiplex PCR assay. RNA was extracted from all samples and reverse transcribed into cDNA, which served as template for TCR sequencing. First-strand cDNA was synthesized using SuperScript III with a 2:1 mix of oligo-dT and random hexamers. Amplification bias was assessed with a synthetic immune receptor repertoire, and residual bias was removed computationally. As for how the authors treated the data: Raw reads were preprocessed for error removal, and CDR3 was defined according to IMGT conventions as running from the conserved cysteine to phenylalanine. Clonality was computed by normalizing Shannon entropy by log2 of the number of productive unique TCRs and subtracting the result from 1. CD4 or CD8 identity of scalp clones was inferred by cross-referencing scalp TCRbeta sequences with sorted blood CD4 and CD8 repertoires. TCRdb carries this immuneACCESS record with in-frame sequences only. Its versions omit some clonotypes, under half of them owing to an unresolved V gene in the studies checked, with the rest unexplained. V, J and clone size reflect that table, while D and trimming were determined from the DNA. Within this sample are around 65,000 clones, with more than 40% of them counted one time only. The biggest ten clones account for approximately 18% of the sample.

Points the paper makes about the study in general: Higher clonality and more expanded CD8+ clones were observed in lesional scalp than in normal scalp, particularly in alopecia totalis/universalis, a finding suggestive of antigenic drive. Resident alphabeta T cells in normal human skin are also sequenced, complicating scalp TCR repertoire analysis, unlike mouse skin dominated by gammadelta T cells. Compared with mice, TCR sequences shared between patients were less clear, possibly partly because of HLA diversity across the patient population.

The sequence derives from a human donor with alopecia areata. Source: CD8+ T cells sorted from blood, taken at week 0.

The CDR3 region reads CASSYDLGWGRDTQYF. The DNA sequence follows: TGTGCCAGCAGTTACGACCTAGGGTGGGGGCGAGATACGCAGTATTTT. The chain is made from TRBV6-6 and TRBJ2-3, and TRBD1 may be the D gene, going by 6 matching bases. V gives up 2 bases and J gives up 5 bases, and the segment between their germline ends measures 17 bases. The CDR3 numbers 16 residues from cysteine through phenylalanine. The kept DNA is CDR3 alone, 48 bases in frame from the first base. Based on the germline V gene (reference sequence), the CDR1 and CDR2 sequences are MNHNY and SVGAGI.